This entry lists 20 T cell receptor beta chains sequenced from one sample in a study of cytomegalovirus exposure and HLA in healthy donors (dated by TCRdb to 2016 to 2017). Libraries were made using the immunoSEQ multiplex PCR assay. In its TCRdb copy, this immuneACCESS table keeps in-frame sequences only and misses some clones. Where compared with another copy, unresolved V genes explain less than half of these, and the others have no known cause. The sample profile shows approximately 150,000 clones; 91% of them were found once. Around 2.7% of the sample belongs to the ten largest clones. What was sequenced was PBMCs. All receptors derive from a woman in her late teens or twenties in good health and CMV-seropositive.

CDR3: CASSLMGQGNTEAFF. In DNA form, the CDR3 reads TGTGCCAGCAGCCTTATGGGACAGGGGAACACTGAAGCTTTCTTT. The chain couples TRBV16 to TRBJ1-1; TRBD1 matches 9 bases. The V gene's germline CDR1 is KGHSY and CDR2 FQNENV. CDR3 length: 15 amino acids. V trimming: 4 bases; J trimming: 1 base; junction bases outside the gene matches: 4.

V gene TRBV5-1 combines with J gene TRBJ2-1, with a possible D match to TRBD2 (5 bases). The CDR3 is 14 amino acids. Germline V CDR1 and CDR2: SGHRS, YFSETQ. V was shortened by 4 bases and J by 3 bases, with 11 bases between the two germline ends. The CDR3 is CASSSPGVYNEQFF. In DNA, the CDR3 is TGCGCCAGCAGCAGCCCCGGGGTCTACAATGAGCAGTTCTTC.

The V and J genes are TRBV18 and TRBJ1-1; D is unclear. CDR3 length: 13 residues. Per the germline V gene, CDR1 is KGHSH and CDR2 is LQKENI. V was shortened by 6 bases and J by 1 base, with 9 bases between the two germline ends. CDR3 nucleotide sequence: TGTGCCAGCTCGGCAAAAGAGAACACTGAAGCTTTCTTT. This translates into CASSAKENTEAFF. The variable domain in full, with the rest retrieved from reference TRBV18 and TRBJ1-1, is NAGVMQNPRHLVRRRGQEARLRCSPMKGHSHVYWYRQLPEEGLKFMVYLQKENIIDESGMPKERFSAEFPKEGPSILRIQQVVRGDSAAYFCASSAKENTEAFFGQGTRLTVV.

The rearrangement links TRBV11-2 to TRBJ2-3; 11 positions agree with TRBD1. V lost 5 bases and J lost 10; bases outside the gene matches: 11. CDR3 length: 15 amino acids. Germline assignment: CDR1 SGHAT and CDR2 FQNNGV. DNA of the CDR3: TGTGCCAGCAGCCGAGACCGGGACAGGGGGAGGGCGCAGTATTTT. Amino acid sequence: CASSRDRDRGRAQYF.

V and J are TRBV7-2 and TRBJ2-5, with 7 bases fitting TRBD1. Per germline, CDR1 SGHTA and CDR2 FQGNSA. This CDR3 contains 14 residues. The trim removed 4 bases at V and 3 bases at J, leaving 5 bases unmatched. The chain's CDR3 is CASSSNRGEETQYF. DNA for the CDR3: TGTGCCAGCAGCTCTAACAGGGGAGAAGAGACCCAGTACTTC.

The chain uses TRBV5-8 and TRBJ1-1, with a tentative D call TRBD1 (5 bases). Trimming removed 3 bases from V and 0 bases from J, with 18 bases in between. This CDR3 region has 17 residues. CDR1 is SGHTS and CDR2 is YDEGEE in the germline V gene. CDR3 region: CASSWGGTVIMNTEAFF. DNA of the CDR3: TGTGCCAGCAGCTGGGGAGGGACGGTAATCATGAACACTGAAGCTTTCTTT.

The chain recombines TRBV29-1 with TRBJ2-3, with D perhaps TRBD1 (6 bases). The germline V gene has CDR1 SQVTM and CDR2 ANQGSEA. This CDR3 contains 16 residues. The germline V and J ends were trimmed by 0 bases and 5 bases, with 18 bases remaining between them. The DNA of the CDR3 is TGCAGCGTTGAAGAGGGTTGGGGACAAGAGAAAGATACGCAGTATTTT. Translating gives CSVEEGWGQEKDTQYF.

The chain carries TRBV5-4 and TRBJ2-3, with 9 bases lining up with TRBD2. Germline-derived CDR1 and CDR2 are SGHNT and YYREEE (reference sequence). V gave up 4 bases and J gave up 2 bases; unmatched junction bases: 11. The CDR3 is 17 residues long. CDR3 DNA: TGTGCCAGCAGCGGTATCCCTAGCGGGAAGCACACAGATACGCAGTATTTT. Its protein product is CASSGIPSGKHTDTQYF. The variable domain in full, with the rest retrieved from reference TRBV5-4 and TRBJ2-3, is ETGVTQSPTHLIKTRGQQVTLRCSSQSGHNTVSWYQQALGQGPQFIFQYYREEENGRGNFPPRFSGLQFPNYSSELNVNALELDDSALYLCASSGIPSGKHTDTQYFGPGTRLTVL.

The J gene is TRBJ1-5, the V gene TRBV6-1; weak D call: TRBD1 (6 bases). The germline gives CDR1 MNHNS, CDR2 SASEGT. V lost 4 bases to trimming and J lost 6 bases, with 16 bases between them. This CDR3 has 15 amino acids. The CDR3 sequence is CASSGPSQGRQPQHF. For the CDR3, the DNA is TGTGCCAGCAGTGGCCCTTCACAGGGACGTCAGCCCCAGCATTTT.

Written as DNA, the CDR3 is TGTGCCAGCAGCTTGACCAACCCCGGGACAGGGGCAGTGGATGAGCAGTTCTTC. Encoded protein: CASSLTNPGTGAVDEQFF. The chain is built from TRBV5-5 and TRBJ2-1, with 10 nucleotides matching TRBD1. The CDR3 extends over 18 amino acids. Germline-derived CDR1 and CDR2 are SGHKS and YYEKEE (reference sequence). V dropped 1 base and J dropped 8; count of bases not matched to a gene: 15.

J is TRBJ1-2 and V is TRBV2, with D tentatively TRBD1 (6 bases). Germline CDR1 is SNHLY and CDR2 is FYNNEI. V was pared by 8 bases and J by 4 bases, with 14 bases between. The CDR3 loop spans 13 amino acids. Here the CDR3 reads CASSAQGSYGYTF. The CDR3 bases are TGTGCCAGCTCGGCACAGGGATCCTATGGCTACACCTTC.

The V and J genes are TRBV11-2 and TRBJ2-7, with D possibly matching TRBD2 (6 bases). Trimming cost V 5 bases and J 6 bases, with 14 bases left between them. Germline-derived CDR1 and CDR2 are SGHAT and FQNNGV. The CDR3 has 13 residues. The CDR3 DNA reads TGTGCCAGCAGCCGCCGGGCGGGAAGCGAGCAGTACTTC. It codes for CASSRRAGSEQYF.

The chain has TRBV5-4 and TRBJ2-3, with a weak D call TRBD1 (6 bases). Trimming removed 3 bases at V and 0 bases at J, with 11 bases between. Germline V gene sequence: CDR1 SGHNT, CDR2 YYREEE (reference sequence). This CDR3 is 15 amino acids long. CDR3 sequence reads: CASSSRQESTDTQYF. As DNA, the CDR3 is TGTGCCAGCAGCTCACGACAGGAGAGCACAGATACGCAGTATTTT.

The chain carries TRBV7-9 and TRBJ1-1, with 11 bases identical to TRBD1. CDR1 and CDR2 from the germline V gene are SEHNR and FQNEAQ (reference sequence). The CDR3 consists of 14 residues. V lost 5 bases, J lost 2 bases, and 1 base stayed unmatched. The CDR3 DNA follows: TGTGCCAGCAGCCGGACAGGGGGCAACACTGAAGCTTTCTTT. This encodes CASSRTGGNTEAFF.

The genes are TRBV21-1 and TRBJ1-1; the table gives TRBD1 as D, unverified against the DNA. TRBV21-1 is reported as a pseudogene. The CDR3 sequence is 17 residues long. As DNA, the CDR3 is TGTGCCAGCAGCAAAGCGCTAGGACAGGGGATGAACACTGAAGCTTTCTTT. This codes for CASSKALGQGMNTEAFF.

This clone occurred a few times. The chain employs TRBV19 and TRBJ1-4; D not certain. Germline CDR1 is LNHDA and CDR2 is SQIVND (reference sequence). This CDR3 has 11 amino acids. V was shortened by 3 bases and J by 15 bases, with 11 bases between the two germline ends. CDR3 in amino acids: CASSINREVFF. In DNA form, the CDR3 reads TGTGCCAGTAGTATCAATCGGGAGGTGTTTTTT. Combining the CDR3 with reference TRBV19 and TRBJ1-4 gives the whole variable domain DGGITQSPKYLFRKEGQNVTLSCEQNLNHDAMYWYRQDPGQGLRLIYYSQIVNDFQKGDIAEGYSVSREKKESFPLTVTSAQKNPTAFYLCASSINREVFFGSGTQLSVL.

The DNA for the CDR3 is TGTGCCAGTACCTCGACAGGGGCCGGGGGGCCCCTCCACTTT. This encodes CASTSTGAGGPLHF. This rearrangement joins TRBV19 to TRBJ1-6; TRBD1 aligns across 8 bases. The V segment lost 7 bases and the J segment 13 bases; nucleotides outside the gene matches: 12. There are 14 residues in the CDR3. Germline CDR1 reads LNHDA; CDR2 reads SQIVND (reference sequence).

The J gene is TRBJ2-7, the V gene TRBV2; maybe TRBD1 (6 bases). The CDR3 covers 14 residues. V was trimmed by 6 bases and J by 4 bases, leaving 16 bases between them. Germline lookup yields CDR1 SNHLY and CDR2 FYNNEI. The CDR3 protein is CASSLGTPGYEQYF. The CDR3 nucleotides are TGTGCCAGCAGCCTCGGGACACCGGGGTACGAGCAGTACTTC.

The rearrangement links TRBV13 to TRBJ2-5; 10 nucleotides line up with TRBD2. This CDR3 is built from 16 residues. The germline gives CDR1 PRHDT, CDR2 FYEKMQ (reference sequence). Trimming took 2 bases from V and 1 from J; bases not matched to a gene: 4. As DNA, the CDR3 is TGTGCCAGCAGCTTATTCCGACTAGCGGGCCAAGAGACCCAGTACTTC. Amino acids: CASSLFRLAGQETQYF.

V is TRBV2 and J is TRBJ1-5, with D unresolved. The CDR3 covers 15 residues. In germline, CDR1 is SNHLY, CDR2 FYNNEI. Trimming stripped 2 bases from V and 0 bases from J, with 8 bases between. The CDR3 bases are TGTGCCAGCAGTGAATTGAGTCTTAGCAATCAGCCCCAGCATTTT. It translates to CASSELSLSNQPQHF.